The 27 T cell receptor beta chains reported below all come from one sample, sequenced in a study of CD8+ T cells in alopecia areata. In each case, RNA was isolated and then reverse transcribed into cDNA as the sequencing template. Method: immunoSEQ multiplex PCR; TCRdb's copy keeps in-frame clones and lacks some. The profile shows approximately 180,000 clones, roughly 60% of them singletons. This sample comprised CD4+ T cells sorted from blood, obtained at week 0. Source of these receptors: a human donor with alopecia areata.

The V and J genes are TRBV7-2 and TRBJ2-5; no clear D gene. Germline CDR1 SGHTA, CDR2 FQGNSA. The CDR3 is 13 residues long. Trimming took 4 bases from V and 2 from J, leaving 8 bases between them. The CDR3 reads CASSWTEQETQYF. The CDR3 nucleotides read TGTGCCAGCAGCTGGACGGAGCAAGAGACCCAGTACTTC.

The chain has TRBV10-3 and TRBJ2-2; D not resolved. The germline V and J ends were trimmed by 11 bases and 5 bases, with 6 bases remaining between them. The CDR3 spans 10 residues. Germline CDR1 and CDR2: ENHRY and SYGVKD. The CDR3 coding sequence is TGTGCCGTAGGGACCGGGGAGCTGTTTTTT. Translated, it gives CAVGTGELFF.

The chain employs TRBV5-6 and TRBJ2-5; D is ambiguous. The CDR3 spans 15 residues. Looked up from germline, CDR1 is SGHDT and CDR2 is YYEEEE. V was cut by 3 bases and J by 4 bases, with 16 bases left in between. As DNA, the CDR3 is TGTGCCAGCAGCTCTTCGTACGGGCTCGGAGAGACCCAGTACTTC. Translated, it gives CASSSSYGLGETQYF.

This clone was picked up a small number of times. The chain carries TRBV29-1 and TRBJ2-1, with D possibly called TRBD1 or TRBD2 (6 bases each). Germline V lookup: CDR1 SQVTM, CDR2 ANQGSEA. V was pared by 7 bases and J by 10 bases, with 23 bases between. The CDR3 is 14 residues long. CDR3 in DNA: TGCAGCGGCTCCTATGGACTACAGGGACGGGAGCAGTTCTTC. It yields the protein CSGSYGLQGREQFF.

The chain uses TRBV7-6 and TRBJ2-7; D is ambiguous. The germline V gene has CDR1 SGHVS and CDR2 FNYEAQ. The V gene lost 1 base and the J gene lost 7 bases, with 11 bases spanning the gap. The CDR3 length is 13 residues. The CDR3 DNA follows: TGTGCCAGCAGCTTAGAACTGACTGGAGAGCAGTACTTC. It is translated as CASSLELTGEQYF.

This clone was seen once. The rearrangement joins TRBV19 to TRBJ1-2, with no clear D. V was pared by 10 bases and J by 5 bases, with 11 bases between. The CDR3 contains 11 residues. Germline CDR1 and CDR2: LNHDA and SQIVND (reference sequence). The CDR3 coding sequence is TGTGCCACTGGAGGAGGGTATGGCTACACCTTC. Its translation is CATGGGYGYTF.

The chain joins TRBV29-1 to TRBJ1-1, with a tentative D call TRBD1 (5 bases). From germline, CDR1 is SQVTM and CDR2 ANQGSEA. The V gene lost 4 bases and the J gene lost 9 bases, with 18 bases spanning the gap. This CDR3 is built from 13 residues. The CDR3 loop reads CSVVSQGAAKAFF. As DNA, the CDR3 is TGCAGCGTTGTATCTCAGGGTGCGGCTAAAGCTTTCTTT. The variable domain in full, with the rest retrieved from reference TRBV29-1 and TRBJ1-1, is SAVISQKPSRDICQRGTSLTIQCQVDSQVTMMFWYRQQPGQSLTLIATANQGSEATYESGFVIDKFPISRPNLTFSTLTVSNMSPEDSSIYLCSVVSQGAAKAFFGQGTRLTVV.

The V call is TRBV5-4, the J call TRBJ1-1, with D unresolved. Germline V CDR1 and CDR2: SGHNT, YYREEE (reference sequence). The CDR3 spans 13 residues. Trimming shortened V by 4 bases and J by 3 bases, and 10 bases separated the two germline ends. The CDR3 nucleotides read TGTGCCAGCAGCACCTACCGGGACACTGAAGCTTTCTTT. Its protein is CASSTYRDTEAFF.

This chain links TRBV30 with TRBJ1-2; D unclear. The CDR3 contains 13 residues. The germline V gene has CDR1 GTSNPN and CDR2 SVGIG (reference sequence). Trimming shortened V by 3 bases and J by 7 bases, and 15 bases separated the two germline ends. The CDR3 DNA is TGTGCCTGGAGGGTAATCAGCAGTCTTGGCTACACCTTC. Protein: CAWRVISSLGYTF.

This chain connects TRBV30 to TRBJ1-1; no definite D call. The CDR3 is 13 amino acids. The germline V gene encodes CDR1 GTSNPN and CDR2 SVGIG (reference sequence). Between the trimmed V and J ends, which lost 4 bases and 1 base, there was a span of 10 bases. CDR3: CAWKGQPNTEAFF. The CDR3 DNA reads as TGTGCCTGGAAGGGCCAGCCGAACACTGAAGCTTTCTTT.

The chain couples TRBV7-8 to TRBJ2-1, with TRBD2 as a possible D gene (5 bases). Between the trimmed V and J ends, which lost 1 base and 7 bases, there was a span of 14 bases. The CDR3 is 15 residues long. Germline CDR1 SGHVS, CDR2 FQNEAQ. The CDR3 nucleotides are TGTGCCAGCAGCTTAGGCGGCGGGCGGGTGAATGAGCAGTTCTTC. Translating gives CASSLGGGRVNEQFF.

DNA of the CDR3: TGTGCCAGCAGCTCGGGACCGAACTATGGCTACACCTTC. Translation: CASSSGPNYGYTF. The chain links TRBV5-6 to TRBJ1-2, with a tentative D call TRBD1 (5 bases). This CDR3 has 13 amino acids. Trimming took 3 bases from V and 2 from J, leaving 8 bases between them. Germline values: CDR1 SGHDT, CDR2 YYEEEE.

The chain has TRBV29-1 and TRBJ2-1, with 10 positions matching TRBD2. V was clipped by 5 bases and J by 9 bases; unmatched bases: 7. CDR1 SQVTM and CDR2 ANQGSEA come from the germline V gene. The CDR3 length is 13 residues. The CDR3 coding sequence is TGCAGCGTTCTGACTAGCGGGCTCGGTGAGCAGTTCTTC. It codes for CSVLTSGLGEQFF.

The V and J genes are TRBV30 and TRBJ1-1; 10 bases line up with TRBD1. The trim removed 2 bases at V and 8 bases at J, leaving 5 bases unmatched. This CDR3 contains 13 residues. Germline V gene lookup returns CDR1 GTSNPN and CDR2 SVGIG (reference sequence). The CDR3 spells CAWSWGQGIEAFF. The CDR3 DNA reads as TGTGCCTGGAGTTGGGGACAGGGGATCGAAGCTTTCTTT.

J is TRBJ2-5 and V is TRBV12-5, with D uncertain. V lost 2 bases and J 5 bases, leaving 3 bases between the germline ends. Germline CDR1 and CDR2: LGHNT and FRNRAP. CDR3 size: 11 residues. The CDR3 region is CASGLYETQYF. CDR3 nucleotides: TGTGCTAGTGGTTTGTATGAGACCCAGTACTTC.

The chain recombines TRBV2 with TRBJ2-7; the D is unclear. Germline V gene data show CDR1 as SNHLY and CDR2 as FYNNEI. Trimming shortened V by 2 bases and J by 3 bases, and 14 bases separated the two germline ends. The CDR3 is 15 amino acids. Written as DNA, the CDR3 is TGTGCCAGCAGTGAATCCGTCGGACCGCTCTACGAGCAGTACTTC. Protein product: CASSESVGPLYEQYF.

This clone turned up a few times. The chain has TRBV29-1 and TRBJ2-3; TRBD1 matches 7 bases. The J segment lost 1 base and the V segment lost 7 bases, leaving 8 bases of the junction unmatched. The CDR3 has 14 residues. Germline loops: CDR1 SQVTM, CDR2 ANQGSEA. The chain's CDR3 is CSASDRVRTDTQYF. In nucleotides, the CDR3 is TGCAGCGCCTCTGACAGGGTTCGCACAGATACGCAGTATTTT.

The rearrangement uses TRBV29-1 and TRBJ2-1; D may match TRBD1 or TRBD2 (5 bases each). The CDR3 totals 11 residues. Trimming left V 7 bases short and J 8 bases short, with 12 bases between. Germline V gene data show CDR1 as SQVTM and CDR2 as ANQGSEA. CDR3 coding DNA: TGCAGCGCCCGAGGGGCTCATGAGCAGTTCTTC. It specifies CSARGAHEQFF.

The CDR3 is CASTRRGENNEQFF. CDR3 nucleotides: TGTGCCAGCACTCGGCGGGGAGAGAACAATGAGCAGTTCTTC. This rearrangement joins TRBV6-6 to TRBJ2-1; tentatively, D is TRBD2 (6 bases). Germline loops: CDR1 MNHNY, CDR2 SVGAGI (reference sequence). The CDR3 has 14 amino acids. Trimming stripped 7 bases from V and 5 bases from J, with 15 bases between.

The chain links TRBV4-3 to TRBJ2-7, with D possibly matching TRBD2 (6 bases). The CDR3 runs to 18 residues. V was pared by 5 bases and J by 2 bases, with 25 bases between. Germline CDR1 is LGHNA and CDR2 is YSLEER. CDR3 loop: CASSYMQASGLSPYEQYF. The CDR3 DNA is TGCGCCAGCAGCTATATGCAGGCGTCGGGACTGAGCCCCTACGAGCAGTACTTC.

The chain is built from TRBV7-2 and TRBJ1-6; no firm D call. There are 15 residues in the CDR3. V was cut by 7 bases and J by 7 bases, with 17 bases left in between. From germline, CDR1 is SGHTA and CDR2 FQGNSA. This CDR3 reads CASTHAAQRNSPLHF. CDR3 coding DNA: TGTGCCAGCACTCATGCGGCCCAGCGGAATTCACCCCTCCACTTT.

The chain joins TRBV11-2 to TRBJ2-6; maybe TRBD2 (5 bases). V was clipped by 5 bases and J by 3 bases, with 14 bases between them. This CDR3 region has 16 residues. The germline V gene has CDR1 SGHAT and CDR2 FQNNGV. The CDR3 sequence: CASSLARAGGANVLTF. The CDR3 region has the DNA TGTGCCAGCAGCCTCGCGAGGGCCGGTGGGGCCAACGTCCTGACTTTC.

The gene calls are TRBV29-1 and TRBJ2-3, with D possibly being TRBD1 or TRBD2 (7 bases each). Germline-derived CDR1 and CDR2 are SQVTM and ANQGSEA. The CDR3 is made up of 14 amino acids. V lost 6 bases and J lost 6, with 19 bases in between. The CDR3 nucleotides read TGCAGCGTGCGGCAGGGGGGGCCAGGGGATACGCAGTATTTT. It translates to CSVRQGGPGDTQYF.

The rearrangement joins TRBV5-1 to TRBJ1-6, with D maybe TRBD1 (5 bases). This CDR3 region has 16 residues. CDR1 is SGHRS and CDR2 is YFSETQ in the germline V gene. V was shortened by 4 bases and J by 8 bases, with 19 bases between the two germline ends. CDR3 sequence: CASSLSGLRLDSPLHF. For the CDR3, the DNA is TGCGCCAGCAGCCTATCAGGGTTGCGTTTGGATTCACCCCTCCACTTT.

This chain links TRBV14 with TRBJ1-4; tentative D call: TRBD1 (5 bases). V was shortened by 2 bases and J by 7 bases, with 11 bases between the two germline ends. The germline gives CDR1 SGHDN, CDR2 FVKESK. The CDR3 length is 14 residues. The CDR3 is CASSQQGGGEKLFF. The CDR3 DNA reads as TGTGCCAGCAGCCAACAGGGAGGAGGTGAAAAACTGTTTTTT.

V gene TRBV30 combines with J gene TRBJ2-5; TRBD2 agrees at 7 bases. The CDR3 spans 15 residues. Germline lookup yields CDR1 GTSNPN and CDR2 SVGIG (reference sequence). V lost 3 bases and J lost 5; bases outside the gene matches: 12. CDR3 residues: CAWSVQGGSRETQYF. CDR3 DNA: TGTGCCTGGAGCGTCCAGGGAGGGTCTAGGGAGACCCAGTACTTC.

The genes are TRBV12-2 and TRBJ1-5; TRBD1 is the table's D call and was not checked against the DNA. TRBV12-2 corresponds to a pseudogene. The CDR3 runs to 16 residues. The CDR3 sequence: CASRLVRDSENQPQHF. The CDR3 DNA sequence: TGTGCAAGTCGCTTAGTACGGGACAGCGAAAATCAGCCCCAGCATTTT.